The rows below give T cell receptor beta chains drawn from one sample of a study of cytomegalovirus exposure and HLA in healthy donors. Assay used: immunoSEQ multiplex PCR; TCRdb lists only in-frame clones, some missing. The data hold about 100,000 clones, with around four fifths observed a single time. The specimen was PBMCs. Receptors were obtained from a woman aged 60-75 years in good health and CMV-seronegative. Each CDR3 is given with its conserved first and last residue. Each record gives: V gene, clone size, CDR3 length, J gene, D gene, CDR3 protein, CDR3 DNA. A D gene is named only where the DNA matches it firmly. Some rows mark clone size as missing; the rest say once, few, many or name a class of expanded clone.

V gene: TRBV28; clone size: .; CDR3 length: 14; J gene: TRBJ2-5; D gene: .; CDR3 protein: CASSLGPNQETQYF; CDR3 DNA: TGTGCCAGCAGTTTAGGGCCAAACCAAGAGACCCAGTACTTC
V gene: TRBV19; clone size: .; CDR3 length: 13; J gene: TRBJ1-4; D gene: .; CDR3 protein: CASSDLTGEKLFF; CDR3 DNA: TGTGCCAGTAGTGATCTGACGGGTGAAAAACTGTTTTTT
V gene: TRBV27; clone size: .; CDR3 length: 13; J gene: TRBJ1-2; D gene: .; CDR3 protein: CASSTRGYYGYTF; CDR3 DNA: TGTGCCAGCAGTACCAGGGGCTACTATGGCTACACCTTC
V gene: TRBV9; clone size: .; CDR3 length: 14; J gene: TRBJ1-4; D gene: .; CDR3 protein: CASSGRTSNEKLFF; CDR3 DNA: TGTGCCAGCAGCGGCAGGACAAGTAATGAAAAACTGTTTTTT
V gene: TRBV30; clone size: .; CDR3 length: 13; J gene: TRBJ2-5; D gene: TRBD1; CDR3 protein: CAWNGGQQETQYF; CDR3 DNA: TGTGCCTGGAATGGGGGACAGCAAGAGACCCAGTACTTC
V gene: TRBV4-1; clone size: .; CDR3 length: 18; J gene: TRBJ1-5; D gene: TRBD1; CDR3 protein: CASSHPGQGLKFVQPQHF; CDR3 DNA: TGCGCCAGCAGCCATCCCGGACAGGGCCTTAAGTTTGTGCAGCCCCAGCATTTT
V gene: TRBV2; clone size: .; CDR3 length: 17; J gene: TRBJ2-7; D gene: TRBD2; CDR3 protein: CASSEGPSGISSYEQYF; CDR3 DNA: TGTGCCAGCAGTGAAGGACCTAGCGGGATATCCTCCTACGAGCAGTACTTC
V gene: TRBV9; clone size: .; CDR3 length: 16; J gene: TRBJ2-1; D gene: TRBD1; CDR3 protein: CASSSRDRGSYNEQFF; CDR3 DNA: TGTGCCAGCAGCTCCAGGGACAGGGGTTCCTACAATGAGCAGTTCTTC
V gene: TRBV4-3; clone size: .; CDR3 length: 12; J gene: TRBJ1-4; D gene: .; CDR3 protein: CASSHGTEKLFF; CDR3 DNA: TGCGCCAGCAGCCACGGGACAGAAAAACTGTTTTTT
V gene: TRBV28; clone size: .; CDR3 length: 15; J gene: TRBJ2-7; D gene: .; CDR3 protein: CASSLGGGGNYEQYF; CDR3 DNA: TGTGCCAGCAGTTTAGGGGGAGGGGGGAACTACGAGCAGTACTTC
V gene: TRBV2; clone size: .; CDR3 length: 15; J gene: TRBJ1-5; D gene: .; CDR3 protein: CASSEDSNSNQPQHF; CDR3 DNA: TGTGCCAGCAGTGAAGATAGTAATAGCAATCAGCCCCAGCATTTT
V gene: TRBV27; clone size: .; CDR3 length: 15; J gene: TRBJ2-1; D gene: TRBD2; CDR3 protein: CASSPSGSSYNEQFF; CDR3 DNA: TGTGCCAGCAGTCCGAGCGGGAGCTCCTACAATGAGCAGTTCTTC
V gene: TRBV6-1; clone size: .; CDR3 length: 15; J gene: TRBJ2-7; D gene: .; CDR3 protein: CASSEEESPYYEQYF; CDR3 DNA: TGTGCCAGCAGTGAAGAGGAGTCCCCATACTACGAGCAGTACTTC
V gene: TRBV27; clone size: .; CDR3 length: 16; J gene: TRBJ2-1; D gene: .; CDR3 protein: CASRRSSYPSYNEQFF; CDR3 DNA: TGTGCCAGCAGACGATCTAGCTACCCATCCTACAATGAGCAGTTCTTC
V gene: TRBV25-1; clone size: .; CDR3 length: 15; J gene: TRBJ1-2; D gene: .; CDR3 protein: CASSDPGGANYGYTF; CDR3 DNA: TGTGCCAGCAGTGATCCTGGAGGGGCTAACTATGGCTACACCTTC
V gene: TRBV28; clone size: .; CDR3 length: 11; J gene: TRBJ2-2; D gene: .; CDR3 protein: CASSSLGELFF; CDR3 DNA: TGTGCCAGCAGTTCCCTAGGAGAGCTGTTTTTT
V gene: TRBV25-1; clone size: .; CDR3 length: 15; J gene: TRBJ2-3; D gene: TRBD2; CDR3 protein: CASRGGGASTDTQYF; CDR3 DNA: TGTGCCAGCAGAGGCGGGGGGGCGTCAACGGATACGCAGTATTTT
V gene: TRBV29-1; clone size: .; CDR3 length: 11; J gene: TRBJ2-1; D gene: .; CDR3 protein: CSVVFYNEQFF; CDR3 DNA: TGCAGCGTTGTATTCTACAATGAGCAGTTCTTC
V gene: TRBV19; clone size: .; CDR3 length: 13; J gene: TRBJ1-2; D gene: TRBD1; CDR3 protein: CASSRQGKYGYTF; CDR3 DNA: TGTGCCAGTAGTAGACAGGGAAAATATGGCTACACCTTC
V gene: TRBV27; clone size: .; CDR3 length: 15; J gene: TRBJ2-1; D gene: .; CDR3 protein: CASSLIGGGYNEQFF; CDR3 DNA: TGTGCCAGCAGTTTAATTGGAGGCGGCTACAATGAGCAGTTCTTC
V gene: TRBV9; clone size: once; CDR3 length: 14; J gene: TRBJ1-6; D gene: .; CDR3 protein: CASSVDDGNSPLHF; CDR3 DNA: TGTGCCAGCAGCGTAGACGACGGGAATTCACCCCTCCACTTT
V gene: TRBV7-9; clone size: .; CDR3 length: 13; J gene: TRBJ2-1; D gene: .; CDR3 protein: CASQVDSYNEQFF; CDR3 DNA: TGTGCCAGCCAAGTCGACAGCTACAATGAGCAGTTCTTC
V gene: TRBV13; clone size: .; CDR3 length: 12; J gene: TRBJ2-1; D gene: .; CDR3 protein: CASSSQGNEQFF; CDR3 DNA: TGTGCCAGCAGCTCCCAGGGGAATGAGCAGTTCTTC
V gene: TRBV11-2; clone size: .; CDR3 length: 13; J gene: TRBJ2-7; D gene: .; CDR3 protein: CASSWGSPNEQYF; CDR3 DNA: TGTGCCAGCAGCTGGGGCTCTCCCAACGAGCAGTACTTC
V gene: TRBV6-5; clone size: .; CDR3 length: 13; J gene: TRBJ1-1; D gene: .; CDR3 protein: CASSYSWRDEAFF; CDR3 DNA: TGTGCCAGCAGTTACTCGTGGAGAGATGAAGCTTTCTTT
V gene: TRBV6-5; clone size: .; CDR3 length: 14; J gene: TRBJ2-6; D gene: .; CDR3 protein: CASSSGKGANVLTF; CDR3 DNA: TGTGCCAGCAGTTCCGGGAAGGGGGCCAACGTCCTGACTTTC
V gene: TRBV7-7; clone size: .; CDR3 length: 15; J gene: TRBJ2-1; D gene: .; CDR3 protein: CASSLGGPGYNEQFF; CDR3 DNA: TGTGCCAGCAGCCTAGGAGGTCCCGGGTACAATGAGCAGTTCTTC
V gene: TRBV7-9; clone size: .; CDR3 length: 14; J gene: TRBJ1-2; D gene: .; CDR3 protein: CASSFGMDLYGYTF; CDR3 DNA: TGTGCCAGCAGCTTCGGGATGGACCTCTATGGCTACACCTTC
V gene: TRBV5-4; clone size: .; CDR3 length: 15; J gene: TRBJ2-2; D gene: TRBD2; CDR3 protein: CASSFSGRVPGELFF; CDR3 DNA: TGTGCCAGCAGCTTTTCAGGGAGGGTCCCCGGGGAGCTGTTTTTT
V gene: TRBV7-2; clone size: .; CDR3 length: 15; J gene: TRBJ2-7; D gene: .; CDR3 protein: CASSLVAGDNYEQYF; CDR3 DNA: TGTGCCAGCAGCTTAGTTGCGGGGGACAACTACGAGCAGTACTTC
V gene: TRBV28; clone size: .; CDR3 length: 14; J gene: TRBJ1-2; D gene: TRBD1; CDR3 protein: CASSDYRGLSGYTF; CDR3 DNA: TGTGCCAGCAGTGACTACAGGGGATTAAGTGGCTACACCTTC
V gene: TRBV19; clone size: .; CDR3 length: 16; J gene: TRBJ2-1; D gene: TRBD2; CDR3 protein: CASSNRTSGTYNEQFF; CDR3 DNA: TGTGCCAGTAGTAACCGGACTAGCGGGACCTACAATGAGCAGTTCTTC
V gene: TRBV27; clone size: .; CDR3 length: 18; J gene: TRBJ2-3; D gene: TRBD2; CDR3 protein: CASSLLASSGHYTDTQYF; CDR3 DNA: TGTGCCAGCAGTTTATTGGCGTCTAGCGGGCATTACACAGATACGCAGTATTTT
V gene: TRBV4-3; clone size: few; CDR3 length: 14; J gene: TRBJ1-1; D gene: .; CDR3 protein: CASSQVPAVTEAFF; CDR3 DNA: TGCGCCAGCAGTCAAGTACCAGCGGTGACTGAAGCTTTCTTT
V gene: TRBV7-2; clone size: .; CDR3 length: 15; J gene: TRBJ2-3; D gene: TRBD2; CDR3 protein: CASSLLAGWADTQYF; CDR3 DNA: TGTGCCAGCAGCTTACTAGCGGGATGGGCGGATACGCAGTATTTT
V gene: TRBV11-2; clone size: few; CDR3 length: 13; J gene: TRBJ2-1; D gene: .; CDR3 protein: CASSFDTYNEQFF; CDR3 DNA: TGTGCCAGCAGCTTTGACACCTACAATGAGCAGTTCTTC
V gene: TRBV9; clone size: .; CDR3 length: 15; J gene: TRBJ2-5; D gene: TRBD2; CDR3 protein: CASSVSGSAQETQYF; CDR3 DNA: TGTGCCAGCAGCGTTAGCGGGAGTGCACAAGAGACCCAGTACTTC
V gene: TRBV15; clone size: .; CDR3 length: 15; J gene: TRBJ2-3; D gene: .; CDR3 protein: CATSSARFGLDTQYF; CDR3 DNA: TGTGCCACCAGCAGCGCCCGTTTCGGTCTTGATACGCAGTATTTT
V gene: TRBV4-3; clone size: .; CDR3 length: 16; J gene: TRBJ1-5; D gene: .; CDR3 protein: CASSQELKGRNQPQHF; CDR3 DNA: TGCGCCAGCAGCCAAGAATTGAAGGGGCGGAATCAGCCCCAGCATTTT
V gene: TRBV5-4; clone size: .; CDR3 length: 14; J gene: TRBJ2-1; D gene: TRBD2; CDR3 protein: CASSSGLAGVEQFF; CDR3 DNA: TGTGCCAGCAGCTCGGGACTAGCGGGAGTGGAGCAGTTCTTC
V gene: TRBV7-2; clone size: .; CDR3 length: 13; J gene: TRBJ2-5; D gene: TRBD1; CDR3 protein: CASSKDRVETQYF; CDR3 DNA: TGTGCCAGCAGCAAGGACAGGGTAGAGACCCAGTACTTC
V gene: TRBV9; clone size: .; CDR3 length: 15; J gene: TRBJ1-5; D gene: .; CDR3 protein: CASSVAKGGNQPQHF; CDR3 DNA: TGTGCCAGCAGCGTAGCTAAGGGGGGGAATCAGCCCCAGCATTTT
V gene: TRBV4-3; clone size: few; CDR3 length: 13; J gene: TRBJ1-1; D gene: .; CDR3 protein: CASSAGLGTEAFF; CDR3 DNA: TGCGCCAGCAGCGCAGGCCTTGGCACTGAAGCTTTCTTT
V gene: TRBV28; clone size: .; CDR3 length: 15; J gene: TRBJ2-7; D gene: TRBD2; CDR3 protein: CASSLGGVTAREQYF; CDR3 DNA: TGTGCCAGCAGTTTAGGGGGGGTTACGGCGCGGGAGCAGTACTTC
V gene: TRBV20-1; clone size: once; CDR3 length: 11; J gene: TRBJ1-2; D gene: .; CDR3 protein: CSARQEGGYTF; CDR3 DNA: TGCAGTGCTCGACAGGAAGGTGGCTACACCTTC
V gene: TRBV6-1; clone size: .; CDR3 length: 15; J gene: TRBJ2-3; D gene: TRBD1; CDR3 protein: CASSEAHRGRDTQYF; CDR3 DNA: TGTGCCAGCAGTGAAGCGCACAGGGGAAGAGATACGCAGTATTTT
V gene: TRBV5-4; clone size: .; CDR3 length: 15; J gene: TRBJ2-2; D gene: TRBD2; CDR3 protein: CASRNSGGAIGELFF; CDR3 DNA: TGTGCCAGCAGGAATAGCGGGGGGGCGATCGGGGAGCTGTTTTTT
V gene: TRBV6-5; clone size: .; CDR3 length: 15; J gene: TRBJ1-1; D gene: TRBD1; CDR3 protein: CASSHIRGVNTEAFF; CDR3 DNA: TGTGCCAGCAGTCACATCAGGGGGGTGAACACTGAAGCTTTCTTT
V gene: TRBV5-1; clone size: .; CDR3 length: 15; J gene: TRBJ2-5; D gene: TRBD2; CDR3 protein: CASSLAGTSVETQYF; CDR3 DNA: TGCGCCAGCAGCTTGGCGGGGACTAGCGTGGAGACCCAGTACTTC
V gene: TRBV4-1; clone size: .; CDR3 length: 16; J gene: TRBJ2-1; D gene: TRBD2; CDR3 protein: CASSQGLAGGYNEQFF; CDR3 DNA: TGCGCCAGCAGCCAGGGTCTAGCGGGGGGTTACAATGAGCAGTTCTTC
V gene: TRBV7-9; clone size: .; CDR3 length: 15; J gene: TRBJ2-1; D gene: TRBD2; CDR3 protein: CASSLGGLAGNEQFF; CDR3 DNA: TGTGCCAGCAGCTTAGGTGGGCTAGCGGGAAATGAGCAGTTCTTC
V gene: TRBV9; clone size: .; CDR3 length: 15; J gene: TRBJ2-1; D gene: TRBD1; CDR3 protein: CASSRTGGSYNEQFF; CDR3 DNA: TGTGCCAGCAGCAGGACAGGGGGCTCCTACAATGAGCAGTTCTTC
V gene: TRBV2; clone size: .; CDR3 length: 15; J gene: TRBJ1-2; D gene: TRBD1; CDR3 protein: CASSAGQGRYYGYTF; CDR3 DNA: TGTGCCAGCAGTGCGGGACAGGGAAGGTACTATGGCTACACCTTC
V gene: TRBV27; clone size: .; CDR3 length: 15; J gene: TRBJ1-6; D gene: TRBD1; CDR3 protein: CASSLRGTGGSPLHF; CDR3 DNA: TGTGCCAGCAGTCTCCGAGGGACAGGGGGGTCACCCCTCCACTTT
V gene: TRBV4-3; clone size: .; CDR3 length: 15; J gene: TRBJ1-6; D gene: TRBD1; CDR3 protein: CASSQEGQSNSPLHF; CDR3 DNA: TGCGCCAGCAGCCAAGAGGGACAGTCGAATTCACCCCTCCACTTT
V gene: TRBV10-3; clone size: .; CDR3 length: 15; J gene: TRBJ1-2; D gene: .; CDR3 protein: CAISESMGARNGYTF; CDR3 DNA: TGTGCCATCAGTGAGTCGATGGGGGCGCGGAATGGCTACACCTTC
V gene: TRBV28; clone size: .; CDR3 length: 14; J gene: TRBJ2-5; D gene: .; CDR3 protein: CASSLGGAGETQYF; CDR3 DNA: TGTGCCAGCAGTTTGGGGGGGGCAGGGGAGACCCAGTACTTC
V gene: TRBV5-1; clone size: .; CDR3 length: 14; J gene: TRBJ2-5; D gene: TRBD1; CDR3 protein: CASSPGTDQETQYF; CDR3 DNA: TGCGCCAGCAGCCCCGGGACAGACCAAGAGACCCAGTACTTC